This entry is about one T cell receptor (beta chain). These data belong to a study of blood T cell repertoires in COVID-19. Study details: Sources were T cells, B-cell-depleted T cells, or PBMCs; the material itself was cDNA or gDNA.

The germline V gene encodes CDR1 KGHDR and CDR2 SFDVKD. This CDR3 has 15 amino acids. Trimming cost V 4 bases and J 8 bases; bases outside gene matches: 10. Clones were read by immunoSEQ multiplex PCR, and TCRdb kept only the in-frame ones, dropping some. The table includes 180,000 or so clones, around 87% detected once. This sequence joins TRBV24-1 and TRBJ1-2, with 9 bases that match TRBD1. The sequenced sample was peripheral blood. This receptor was identified in a man aged 35-49 years with active or convalescent COVID-19. Here the CDR3 reads CATSDPGQGSGGYTF. CDR3 DNA sequence: TGTGCCACCAGTGACCCGGGACAGGGTTCCGGGGGCTACACCTTC.